The 6 T cell receptor beta chains below were found in one sample sequenced in a study of glioma-infiltrating T cells after dendritic cell vaccination. The table came from immunoSEQ multiplex PCR; TCRdb's copy has only in-frame clones and leaves some out. The sample lists 93,000 or so clones; 79% were seen once. Specimen: blood, collected before dendritic cell vaccination. Receptors originate from a human donor with glioblastoma.

The chain has TRBV5-1 and TRBJ1-2, with TRBD1 as a possible D gene (5 bases). Germline V CDR1 and CDR2: SGHRS, YFSETQ. V was pared by 4 bases and J by 13 bases, with 20 bases between. The CDR3 consists of 13 residues. CDR3 in amino acids: CASSASGDLVGTF. The CDR3 region has the DNA TGCGCCAGCAGCGCATCTGGGGACTTAGTGGGCACCTTC.

The chain combines TRBV5-1 with TRBJ1-2, with 7 bases that match TRBD1. Germline V gene lookup returns CDR1 SGHRS and CDR2 YFSETQ. With 4 bases clipped from V and 3 bases from J, the junction kept 3 bases outside the gene matches. CDR3 length: 13 residues. Written as DNA, the CDR3 is TGCGCCAGCAGCCTCGACAGGGACTATGGCTACACCTTC. Translating gives CASSLDRDYGYTF.

V and J are TRBV2 and TRBJ1-1, with 8 bases matching TRBD1. Germline loops: CDR1 SNHLY, CDR2 FYNNEI. CDR3 length equals 15 residues. Trimming removed 4 bases from V and 1 base from J; junction bases left unmatched: 5. The CDR3 spells CASSVRQGPNTEAFF. Here the CDR3 DNA reads TGTGCCAGCAGTGTGAGACAGGGGCCGAACACTGAAGCTTTCTTT.

The chain combines TRBV6-4 with TRBJ2-4; 8 bases map to TRBD1. The CDR3 length is 16 residues. Unmatched junction bases numbered 6, after V lost 5 bases and J lost 0 bases. The germline CDR1 and CDR2 sequences are MRHNA and SNTAGT. CDR3 coding DNA: TGTGCCAGCAGTATAACAGGGGGGCTAGCCAAAAACATTCAGTACTTC. Translated: CASSITGGLAKNIQYF.

This chain uses TRBV14 with TRBJ1-2; 9 nucleotides agree with TRBD1. CDR3 length: 15 amino acids. J gave up 11 bases and V 1 base, and 11 bases lay outside the gene matches. Germline CDR1 reads SGHDN; CDR2 reads FVKESK. The CDR3 is CASSQGHRGLFRYTF. The CDR3 DNA reads as TGTGCCAGCAGCCAAGGTCACAGGGGGCTATTCAGGTACACCTTC.

This clone turned up a few times. V and J are TRBV29-1 and TRBJ2-3, with a weak D call TRBD2 (5 bases). Germline loops: CDR1 SQVTM, CDR2 ANQGSEA. The ends were cut back, 4 bases at V and 6 bases at J, with 17 bases in the middle. The CDR3 spans 14 residues. The CDR3 coding sequence is TGCAGCGTTGTAGGGAGAGGGTTTTTGGATACGCAGTATTTT. The encoded protein is CSVVGRGFLDTQYF.